This T cell receptor (beta chain) was sequenced for a study of cytomegalovirus exposure and HLA in healthy donors. PCR involved 60 Vbeta and 13 Jbeta primers. TCRdb keeps only in-frame clones here, not all; method: immunoSEQ multiplex PCR. The table lists about 130,000 clones, around four fifths of them singletons. Germline CDR1 is SGHAT and CDR2 is FQDESV (reference sequence). The V end was cut by 4 bases, the J end by 0 bases, with 6 bases between. The CDR3 sequence is 13 residues long. Sequenced sample: PBMCs. This TCR was recovered from a male donor in good health and CMV-seronegative. The gene calls are TRBV11-1 and TRBJ1-1; no clear D. CDR3 sequence: CASSSQLNTEAFF. DNA of the CDR3: TGTGCCAGCAGCTCACAATTGAACACTGAAGCTTTCTTT.